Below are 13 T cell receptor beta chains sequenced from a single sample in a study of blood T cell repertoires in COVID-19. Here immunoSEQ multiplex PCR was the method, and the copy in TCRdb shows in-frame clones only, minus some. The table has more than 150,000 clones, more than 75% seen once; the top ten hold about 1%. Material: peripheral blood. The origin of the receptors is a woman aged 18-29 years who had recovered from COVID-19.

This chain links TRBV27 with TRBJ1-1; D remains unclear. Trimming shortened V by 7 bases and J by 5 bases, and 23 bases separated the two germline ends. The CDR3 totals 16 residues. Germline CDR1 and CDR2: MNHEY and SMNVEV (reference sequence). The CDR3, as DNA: TGTGCCAGCACTTCACACCCCCTTGGTGGCGGGACTGAAGCTTTCTTT. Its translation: CASTSHPLGGGTEAFF.

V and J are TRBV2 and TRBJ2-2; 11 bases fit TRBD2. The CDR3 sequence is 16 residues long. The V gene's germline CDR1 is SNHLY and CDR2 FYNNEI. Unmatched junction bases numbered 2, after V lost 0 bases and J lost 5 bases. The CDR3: CASSEARLAGTGELFF. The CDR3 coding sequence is TGTGCCAGCAGTGAAGCGAGACTAGCGGGGACCGGGGAGCTGTTTTTT.

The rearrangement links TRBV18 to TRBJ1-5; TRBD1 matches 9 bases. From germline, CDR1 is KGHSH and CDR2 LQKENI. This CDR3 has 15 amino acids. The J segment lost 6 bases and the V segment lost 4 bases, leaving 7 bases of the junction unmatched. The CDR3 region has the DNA TGTGCCAGCTCACTACAGACAGGGGGGAGTCAGCCCCAGCATTTT. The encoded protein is CASSLQTGGSQPQHF.

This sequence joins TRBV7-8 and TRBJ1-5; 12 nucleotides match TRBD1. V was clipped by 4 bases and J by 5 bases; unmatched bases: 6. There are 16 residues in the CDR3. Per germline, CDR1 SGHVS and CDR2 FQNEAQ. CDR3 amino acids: CASSSSGQGAHQPQHF. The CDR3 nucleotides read TGTGCCAGCAGCTCTTCGGGACAGGGGGCGCATCAGCCCCAGCATTTT.

The CDR3 DNA reads as TGTGCCAGCAGCTTAGATCGGGGGAGGCAAGAGACCCAGTACTTC. Translating it yields CASSLDRGRQETQYF. The chain uses TRBV11-2 and TRBJ2-5, with TRBD2 as a possible D gene (6 bases). With 0 bases removed from V and 2 bases from J, the gap between germline ends came to 10 bases. The germline V gene encodes CDR1 SGHAT and CDR2 FQNNGV. CDR3 length equals 15 residues.

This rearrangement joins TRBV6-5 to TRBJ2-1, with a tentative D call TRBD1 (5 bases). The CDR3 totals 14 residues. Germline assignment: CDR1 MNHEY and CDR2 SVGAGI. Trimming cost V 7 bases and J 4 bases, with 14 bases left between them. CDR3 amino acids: CASTPSTVYNEQFF. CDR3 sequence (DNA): TGTGCCAGCACCCCTTCGACAGTTTACAATGAGCAGTTCTTC.

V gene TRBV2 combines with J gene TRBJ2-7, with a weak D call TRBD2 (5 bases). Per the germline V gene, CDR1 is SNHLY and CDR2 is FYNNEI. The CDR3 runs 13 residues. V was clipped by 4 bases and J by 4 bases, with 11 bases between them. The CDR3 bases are TGTGCCAGCAGTGCAGAAGCGGTATACGAGCAGTACGTC. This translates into CASSAEAVYEQYV.

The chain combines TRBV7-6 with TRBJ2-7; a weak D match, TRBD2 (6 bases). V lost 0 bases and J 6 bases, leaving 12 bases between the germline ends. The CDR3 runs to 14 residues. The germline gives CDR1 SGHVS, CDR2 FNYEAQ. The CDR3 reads CASSLASEGSEQYF. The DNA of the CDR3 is TGTGCCAGCAGCTTAGCGTCGGAGGGGTCCGAGCAGTACTTC.

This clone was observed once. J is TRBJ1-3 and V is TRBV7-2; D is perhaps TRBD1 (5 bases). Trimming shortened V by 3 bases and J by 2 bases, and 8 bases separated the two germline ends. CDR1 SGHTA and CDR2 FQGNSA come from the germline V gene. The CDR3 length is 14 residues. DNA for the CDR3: TGTGCCAGCAGCTTTACGACAGCTGGAAACACCATATATTTT. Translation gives CASSFTTAGNTIYF. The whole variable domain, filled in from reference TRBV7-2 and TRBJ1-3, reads GAGVSQSPSNKVTEKGKDVELRCDPISGHTALYWYRQSLGQGLEFLIYFQGNSAPDKSGLPSDRFSAERTGGSVSTLTIQRTQQEDSAVYLCASSFTTAGNTIYFGEGSWLTVV.

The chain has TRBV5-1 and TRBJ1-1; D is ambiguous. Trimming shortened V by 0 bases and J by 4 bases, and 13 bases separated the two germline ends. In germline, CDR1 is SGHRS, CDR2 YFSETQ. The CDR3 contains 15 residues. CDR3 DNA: TGCGCCAGCAGCTTGGAGGCTGGAGCCGGCACTGAAGCTTTCTTT. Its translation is CASSLEAGAGTEAFF.

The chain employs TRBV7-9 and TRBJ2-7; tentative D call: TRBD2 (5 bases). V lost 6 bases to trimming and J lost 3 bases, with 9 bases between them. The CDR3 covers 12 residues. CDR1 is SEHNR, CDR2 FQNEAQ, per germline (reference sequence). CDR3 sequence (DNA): TGTGCCAGCAGTTGGACTCACTACGAGCAGTACTTC. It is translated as CASSWTHYEQYF.

The CDR3 nucleotides are TGTGCCAGCAGCCAGGGACAGAACACTGAAGCTTTCTTT. This sequence encodes CASSQGQNTEAFF. The chain is built from TRBV3-1 (or the pseudogene TRBV3-2) and TRBJ1-1; possible D gene TRBD1, 6 bases. V gave up 3 bases and J gave up 1 base, with 6 bases separating them. CDR3 length: 13 amino acids. Per germline, CDR1 LGHDT and CDR2 YNNKEL (reference sequence).

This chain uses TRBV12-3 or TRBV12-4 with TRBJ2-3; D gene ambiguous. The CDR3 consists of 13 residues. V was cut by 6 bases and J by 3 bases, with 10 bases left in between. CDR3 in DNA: TGTGCCAGCAGACTTGTCGAAACAGATACGCAGTATTTT. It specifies CASRLVETDTQYF.